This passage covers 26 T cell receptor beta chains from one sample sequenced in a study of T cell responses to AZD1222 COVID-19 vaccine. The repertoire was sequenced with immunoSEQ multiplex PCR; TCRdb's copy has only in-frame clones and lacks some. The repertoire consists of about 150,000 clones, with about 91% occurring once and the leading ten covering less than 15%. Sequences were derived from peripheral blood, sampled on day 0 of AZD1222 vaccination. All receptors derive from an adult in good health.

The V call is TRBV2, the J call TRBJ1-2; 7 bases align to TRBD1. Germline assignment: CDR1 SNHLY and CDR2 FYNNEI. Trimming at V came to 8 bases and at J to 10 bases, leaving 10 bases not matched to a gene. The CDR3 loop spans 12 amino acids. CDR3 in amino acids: CASSGQARDYTF. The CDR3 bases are TGTGCCAGCTCCGGACAGGCAAGGGACTACACCTTC.

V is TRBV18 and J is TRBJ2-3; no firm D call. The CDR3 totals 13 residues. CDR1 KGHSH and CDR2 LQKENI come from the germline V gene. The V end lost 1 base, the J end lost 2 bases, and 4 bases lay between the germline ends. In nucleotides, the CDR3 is TGTGCCAGCTCACCACACCCCACAGATACGCAGTATTTT. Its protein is CASSPHPTDTQYF.

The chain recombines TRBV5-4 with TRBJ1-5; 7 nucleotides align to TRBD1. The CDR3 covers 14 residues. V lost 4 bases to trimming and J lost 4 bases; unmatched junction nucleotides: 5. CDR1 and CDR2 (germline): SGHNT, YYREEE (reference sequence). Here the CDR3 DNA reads TGTGCCAGCAGCGCAGACAGGGATAATCAGCCCCAGCATTTT. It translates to CASSADRDNQPQHF.

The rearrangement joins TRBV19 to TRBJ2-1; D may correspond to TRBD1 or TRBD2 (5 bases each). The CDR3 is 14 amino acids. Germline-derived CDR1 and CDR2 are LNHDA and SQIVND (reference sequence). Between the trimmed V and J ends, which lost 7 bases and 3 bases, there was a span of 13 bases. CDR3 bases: TGTGCCAGTAAAGGGTTGGGGGACTACAATGAGCAGTTCTTC. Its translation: CASKGLGDYNEQFF.

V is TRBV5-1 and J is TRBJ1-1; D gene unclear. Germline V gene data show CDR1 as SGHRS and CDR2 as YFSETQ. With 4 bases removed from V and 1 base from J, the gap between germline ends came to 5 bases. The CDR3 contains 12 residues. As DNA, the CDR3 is TGCGCCAGCAGCCTGCGGAACACTGAAGCTTTCTTT. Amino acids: CASSLRNTEAFF.

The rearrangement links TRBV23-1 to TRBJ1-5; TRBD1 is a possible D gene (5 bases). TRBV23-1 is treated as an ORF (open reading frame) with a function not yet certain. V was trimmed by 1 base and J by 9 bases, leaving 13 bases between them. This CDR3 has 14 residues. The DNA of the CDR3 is TGCGCCAGCAGTCAATGGCCAGGGCGCCCGCCCCAGCATTTT. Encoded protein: CASSQWPGRPPQHF.

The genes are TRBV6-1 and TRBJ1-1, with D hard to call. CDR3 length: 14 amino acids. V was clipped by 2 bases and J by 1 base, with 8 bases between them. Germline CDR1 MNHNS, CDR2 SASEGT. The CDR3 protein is CASSETAGNTEAFF. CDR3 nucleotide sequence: TGTGCCAGCAGTGAAACAGCAGGGAACACTGAAGCTTTCTTT.

This CDR3 is CASSAVGAGYNEQFF. In DNA, the CDR3 is TGTGCCAGCAGCGCCGTAGGGGCGGGTTACAATGAGCAGTTCTTC. This chain uses TRBV6-5 with TRBJ2-1; TRBD1 or TRBD2 may be the D gene (5 bases each). The CDR3 runs 15 residues. V was cut by 6 bases and J by 4 bases, with 16 bases left in between. Germline CDR1 is MNHEY and CDR2 is SVGAGI.

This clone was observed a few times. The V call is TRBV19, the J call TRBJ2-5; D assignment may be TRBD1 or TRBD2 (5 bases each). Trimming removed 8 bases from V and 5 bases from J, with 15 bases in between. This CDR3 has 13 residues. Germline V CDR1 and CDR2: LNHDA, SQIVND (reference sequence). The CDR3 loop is CASSGTAWETQYF. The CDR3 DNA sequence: TGTGCCAGTTCCGGGACCGCCTGGGAGACCCAGTACTTC.

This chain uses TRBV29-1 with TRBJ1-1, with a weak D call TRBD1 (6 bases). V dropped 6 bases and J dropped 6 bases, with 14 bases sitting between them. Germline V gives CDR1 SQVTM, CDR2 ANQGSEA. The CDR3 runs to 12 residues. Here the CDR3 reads CSVETRTAEAFF. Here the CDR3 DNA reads TGCAGCGTAGAAACCCGGACAGCTGAAGCTTTCTTT.

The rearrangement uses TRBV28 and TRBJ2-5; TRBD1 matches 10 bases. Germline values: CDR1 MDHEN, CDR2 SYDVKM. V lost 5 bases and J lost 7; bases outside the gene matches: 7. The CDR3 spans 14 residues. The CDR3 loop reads CASSGGTGERTQYF. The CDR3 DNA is TGTGCCAGCAGTGGCGGGACAGGGGAGAGGACCCAGTACTTC.

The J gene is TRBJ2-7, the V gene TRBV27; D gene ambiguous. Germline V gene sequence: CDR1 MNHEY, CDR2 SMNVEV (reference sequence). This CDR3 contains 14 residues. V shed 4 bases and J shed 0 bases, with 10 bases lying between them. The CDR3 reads CASSSFRSSYEQYF. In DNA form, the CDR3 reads TGTGCCAGCAGTTCGTTCAGGTCCTCCTACGAGCAGTACTTC.

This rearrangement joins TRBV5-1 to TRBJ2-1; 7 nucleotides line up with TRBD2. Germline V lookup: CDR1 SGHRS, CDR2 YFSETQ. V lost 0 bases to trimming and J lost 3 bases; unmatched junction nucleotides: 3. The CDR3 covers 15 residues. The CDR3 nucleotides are TGCGCCAGCAGCTTGGACGGGGGGAACTACAATGAGCAGTTCTTC. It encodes CASSLDGGNYNEQFF. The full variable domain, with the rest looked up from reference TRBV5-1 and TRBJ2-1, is KAGVTQTPRYLIKTRGQQVTLSCSPISGHRSVSWYQQTPGQGLQFLFEYFSETQRNKGNFPGRFSGRQFSNSRSEMNVSTLELGDSALYLCASSLDGGNYNEQFFGPGTRLTVL.

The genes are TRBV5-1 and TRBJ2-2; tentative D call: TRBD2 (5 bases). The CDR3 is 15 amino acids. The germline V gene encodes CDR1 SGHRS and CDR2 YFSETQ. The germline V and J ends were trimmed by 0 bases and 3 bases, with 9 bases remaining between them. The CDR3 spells CASSLAGSDTGELFF. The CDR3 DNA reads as TGCGCCAGCAGCTTGGCGGGTAGCGACACCGGGGAGCTGTTTTTT. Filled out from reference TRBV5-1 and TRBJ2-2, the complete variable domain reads KAGVTQTPRYLIKTRGQQVTLSCSPISGHRSVSWYQQTPGQGLQFLFEYFSETQRNKGNFPGRFSGRQFSNSRSEMNVSTLELGDSALYLCASSLAGSDTGELFFGEGSRLTVL.

DNA of the CDR3: TGCGCCAGCACCTCCCGGACAGGGGAGGGAGGGGAGCTGTTTTTT. Residues: CASTSRTGEGGELFF. The chain employs TRBV5-1 and TRBJ2-2, with 9 bases that match TRBD1. V lost 6 bases and J lost 8; bases outside the gene matches: 11. The CDR3 length is 15 residues. The germline CDR1 and CDR2 sequences are SGHRS and YFSETQ.

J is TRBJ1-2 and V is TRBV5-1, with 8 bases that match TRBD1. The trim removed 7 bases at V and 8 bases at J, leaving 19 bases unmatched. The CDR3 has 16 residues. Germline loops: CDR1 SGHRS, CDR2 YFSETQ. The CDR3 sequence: CASSSGQETAGEGYTF. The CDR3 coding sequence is TGCGCCAGCTCTTCGGGACAGGAGACCGCGGGGGAAGGCTACACCTTC.

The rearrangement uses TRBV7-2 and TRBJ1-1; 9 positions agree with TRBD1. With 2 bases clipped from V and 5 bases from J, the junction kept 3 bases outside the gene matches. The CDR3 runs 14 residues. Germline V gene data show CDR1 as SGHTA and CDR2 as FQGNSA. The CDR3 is CASSLNRGQTEAFF. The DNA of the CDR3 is TGTGCCAGCAGCTTAAACAGGGGGCAAACTGAAGCTTTCTTT.

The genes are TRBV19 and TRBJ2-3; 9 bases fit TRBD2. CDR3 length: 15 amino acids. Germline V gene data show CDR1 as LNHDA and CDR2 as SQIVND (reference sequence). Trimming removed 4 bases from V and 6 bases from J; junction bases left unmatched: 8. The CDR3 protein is CASSRSGGLPDTQYF. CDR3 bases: TGTGCCAGTAGTAGGAGCGGGGGGCTTCCGGATACGCAGTATTTT.

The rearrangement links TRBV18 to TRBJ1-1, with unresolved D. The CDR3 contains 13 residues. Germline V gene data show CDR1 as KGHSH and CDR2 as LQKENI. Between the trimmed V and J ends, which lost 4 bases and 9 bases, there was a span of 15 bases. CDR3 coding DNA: TGTGCCAGCTCACAATCGAAGGGTATACAAGCTTTCTTT. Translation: CASSQSKGIQAFF. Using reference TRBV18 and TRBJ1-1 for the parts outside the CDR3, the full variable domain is NAGVMQNPRHLVRRRGQEARLRCSPMKGHSHVYWYRQLPEEGLKFMVYLQKENIIDESGMPKERFSAEFPKEGPSILRIQQVVRGDSAAYFCASSQSKGIQAFFGQGTRLTVV.

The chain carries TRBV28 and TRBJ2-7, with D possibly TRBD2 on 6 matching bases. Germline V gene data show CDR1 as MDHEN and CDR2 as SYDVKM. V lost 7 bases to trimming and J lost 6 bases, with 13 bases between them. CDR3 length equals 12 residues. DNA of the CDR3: TGTGCCAGCACTACCGGGGGTCGCGAGCAGTACTTC. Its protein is CASTTGGREQYF.

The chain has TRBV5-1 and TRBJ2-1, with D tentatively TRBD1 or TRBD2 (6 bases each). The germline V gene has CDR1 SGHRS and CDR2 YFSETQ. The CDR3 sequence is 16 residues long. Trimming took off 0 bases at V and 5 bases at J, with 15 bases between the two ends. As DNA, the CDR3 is TGCGCCAGCAGCTTGGGATTGGGGGGCACGGACAATGAGCAGTTCTTC. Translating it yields CASSLGLGGTDNEQFF.

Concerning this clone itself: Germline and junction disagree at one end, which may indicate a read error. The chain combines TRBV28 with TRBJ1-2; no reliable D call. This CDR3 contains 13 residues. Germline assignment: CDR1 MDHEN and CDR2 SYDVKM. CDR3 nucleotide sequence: TGTGCCAGCACTTTACAAAGAGACTATGGCTACACCTTC. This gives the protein CASTLQRDYGYTF.

CDR3 bases: TGTGCCAGCAGCTTGACACCGGGACGGGGCTATGGCTACACCTTC. It codes for CASSLTPGRGYGYTF. The chain recombines TRBV6-5 with TRBJ1-2, with D perhaps matching TRBD1 (5 bases). This CDR3 is 15 amino acids long. CDR1 is MNHEY and CDR2 is SVGAGI in the germline V gene. Trimming pared 6 bases from V and 4 bases from J, leaving 18 bases between.

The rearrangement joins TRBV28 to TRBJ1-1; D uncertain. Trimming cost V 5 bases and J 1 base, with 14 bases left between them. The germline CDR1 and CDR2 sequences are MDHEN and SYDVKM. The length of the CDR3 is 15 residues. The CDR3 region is CASSGWDSANTEAFF. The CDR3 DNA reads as TGTGCCAGCAGTGGCTGGGATTCTGCGAACACTGAAGCTTTCTTT.

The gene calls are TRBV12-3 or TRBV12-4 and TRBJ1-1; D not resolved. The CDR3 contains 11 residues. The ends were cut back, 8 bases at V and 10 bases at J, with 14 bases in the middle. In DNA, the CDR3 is TGTGCCAGCGGGAATTCAGTGTCAGCTTTCTTT. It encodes CASGNSVSAFF.

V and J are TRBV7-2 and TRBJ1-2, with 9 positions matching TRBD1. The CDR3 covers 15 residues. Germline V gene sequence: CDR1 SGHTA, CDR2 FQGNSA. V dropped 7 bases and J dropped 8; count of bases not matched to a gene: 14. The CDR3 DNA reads TGTGCCAGCACCATAAGGAGAACAGGGGGCGAAGGCTACACCTTC. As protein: CASTIRRTGGEGYTF.